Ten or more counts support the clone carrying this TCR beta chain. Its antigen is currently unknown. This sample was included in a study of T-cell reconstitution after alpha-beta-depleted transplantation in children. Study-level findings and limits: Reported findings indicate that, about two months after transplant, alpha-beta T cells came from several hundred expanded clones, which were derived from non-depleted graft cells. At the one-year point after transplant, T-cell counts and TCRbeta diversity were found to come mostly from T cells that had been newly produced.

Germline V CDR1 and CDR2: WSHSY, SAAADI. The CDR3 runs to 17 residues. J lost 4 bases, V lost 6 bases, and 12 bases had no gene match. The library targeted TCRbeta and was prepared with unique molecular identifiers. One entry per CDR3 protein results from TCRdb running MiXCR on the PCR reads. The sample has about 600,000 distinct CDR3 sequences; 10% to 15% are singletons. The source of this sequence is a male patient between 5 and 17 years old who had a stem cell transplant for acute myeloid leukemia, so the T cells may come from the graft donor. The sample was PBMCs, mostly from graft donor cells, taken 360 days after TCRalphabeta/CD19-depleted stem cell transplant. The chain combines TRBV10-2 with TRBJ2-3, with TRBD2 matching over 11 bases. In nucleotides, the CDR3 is TGCGCCAGCAGCATAGCCACTATAGCGGGAGGGCCAGATACGCAGTATTTT. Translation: CASSIATIAGGPDTQYF.